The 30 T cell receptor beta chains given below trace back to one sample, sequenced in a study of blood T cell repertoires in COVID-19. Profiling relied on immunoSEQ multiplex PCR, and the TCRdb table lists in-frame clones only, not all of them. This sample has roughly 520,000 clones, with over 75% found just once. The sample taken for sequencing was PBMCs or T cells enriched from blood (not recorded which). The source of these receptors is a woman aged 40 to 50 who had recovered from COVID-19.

As DNA, the CDR3 is TGTGCCAGCAGCTTCGCCTCGGGGGAGCAGTACTTC. It codes for CASSFASGEQYF. V usage is TRBV5-6 and J usage is TRBJ2-7, with TRBD2 as a possible D gene (5 bases). Germline lookup yields CDR1 SGHDT and CDR2 YYEEEE. The CDR3 runs to 12 residues. Trimming left V 2 bases short and J 7 bases short, with 10 bases between.

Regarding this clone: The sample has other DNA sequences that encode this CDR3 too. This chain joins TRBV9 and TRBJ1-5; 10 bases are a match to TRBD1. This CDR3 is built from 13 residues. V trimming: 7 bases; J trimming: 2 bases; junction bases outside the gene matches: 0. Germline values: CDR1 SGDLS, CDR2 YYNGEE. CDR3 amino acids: CASGTGGNQPQHF. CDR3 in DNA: TGTGCCAGCGGGACAGGGGGCAATCAGCCCCAGCATTTT. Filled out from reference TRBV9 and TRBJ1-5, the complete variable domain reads DSGVTQTPKHLITATGQRVTLRCSPRSGDLSVYWYQQSLDQGLQFLIQYYNGEERAKGNILERFSAQQFPDLHSELNLSSLELGDSALYFCASGTGGNQPQHFGDGTRLSIL.

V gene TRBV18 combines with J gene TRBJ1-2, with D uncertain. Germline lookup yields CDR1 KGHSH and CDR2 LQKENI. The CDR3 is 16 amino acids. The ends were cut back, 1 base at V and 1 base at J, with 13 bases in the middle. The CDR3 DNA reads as TGTGCCAGCTCACCACTCCCCGGTGCGGATAACTATGGCTACACCTTC. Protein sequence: CASSPLPGADNYGYTF.

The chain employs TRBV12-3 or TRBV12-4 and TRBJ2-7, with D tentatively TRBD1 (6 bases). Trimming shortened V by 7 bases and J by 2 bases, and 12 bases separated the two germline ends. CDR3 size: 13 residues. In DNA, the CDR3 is TGTGCCAGCACCCGACAGGACCCCTACGAGCAGTACTTC. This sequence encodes CASTRQDPYEQYF.

In nucleotides, the CDR3 is TGTGCCAGCAGCGGCTTAACAGGGGGTGGTGGCTACACCTTC. Amino acids: CASSGLTGGGGYTF. J is TRBJ1-2 and V is TRBV5-5, with 8 bases identical to TRBD1. The CDR3 runs to 14 residues. Per the germline V gene, CDR1 is SGHKS and CDR2 is YYEKEE (reference sequence). Losses at the gene ends were 4 bases for V and 7 bases for J; bases not matched to a gene: 9.

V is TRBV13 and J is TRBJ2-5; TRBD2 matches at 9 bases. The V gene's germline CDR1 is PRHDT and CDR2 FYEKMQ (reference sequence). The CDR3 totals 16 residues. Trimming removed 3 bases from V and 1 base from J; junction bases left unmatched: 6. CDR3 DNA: TGTGCCAGCAGCTTCCTCGTAGCGGGAGTCCAAGAGACCCAGTACTTC. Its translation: CASSFLVAGVQETQYF.

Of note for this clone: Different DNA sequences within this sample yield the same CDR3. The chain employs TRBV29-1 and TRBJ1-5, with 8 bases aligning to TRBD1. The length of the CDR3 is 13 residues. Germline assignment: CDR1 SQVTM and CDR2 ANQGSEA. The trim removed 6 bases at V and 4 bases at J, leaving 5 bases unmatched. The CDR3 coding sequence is TGCAGCGTAGGACAGGGAGGGAATCAGCCCCAGCATTTT. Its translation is CSVGQGGNQPQHF. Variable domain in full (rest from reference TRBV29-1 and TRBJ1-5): SAVISQKPSRDICQRGTSLTIQCQVDSQVTMMFWYRQQPGQSLTLIATANQGSEATYESGFVIDKFPISRPNLTFSTLTVSNMSPEDSSIYLCSVGQGGNQPQHFGDGTRLSIL.

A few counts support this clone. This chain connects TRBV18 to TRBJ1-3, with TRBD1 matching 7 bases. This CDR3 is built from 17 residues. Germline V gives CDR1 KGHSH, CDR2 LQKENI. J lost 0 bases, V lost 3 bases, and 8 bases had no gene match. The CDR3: CASSPVAGGSSGNTIYF. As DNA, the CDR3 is TGTGCCAGCTCACCCGTCGCAGGGGGGTCCTCTGGAAACACCATATATTTT.

CDR3 loop: CASSVDAGGATDTQYF. As DNA, the CDR3 is TGTGCCAGCAGCGTAGATGCGGGAGGAGCCACAGATACGCAGTATTTT. The rearrangement uses TRBV9 and TRBJ2-3; TRBD2 aligns across 8 bases. Unmatched junction bases numbered 5, after V lost 0 bases and J lost 2 bases. The CDR3 length is 16 residues. Germline V gene sequence: CDR1 SGDLS, CDR2 YYNGEE.

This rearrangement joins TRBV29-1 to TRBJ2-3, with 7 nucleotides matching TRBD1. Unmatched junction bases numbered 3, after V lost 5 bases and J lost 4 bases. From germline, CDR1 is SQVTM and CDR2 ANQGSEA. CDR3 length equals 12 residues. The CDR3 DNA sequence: TGCAGCGTTACCCAGGGGGCAGATACGCAGTATTTT. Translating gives CSVTQGADTQYF.

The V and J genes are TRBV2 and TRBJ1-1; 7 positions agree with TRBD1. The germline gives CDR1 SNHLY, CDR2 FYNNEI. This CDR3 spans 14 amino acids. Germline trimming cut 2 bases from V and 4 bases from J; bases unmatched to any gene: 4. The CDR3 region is CASSEQGGITEAFF. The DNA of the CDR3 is TGTGCCAGCAGTGAACAAGGGGGCATCACTGAAGCTTTCTTT.

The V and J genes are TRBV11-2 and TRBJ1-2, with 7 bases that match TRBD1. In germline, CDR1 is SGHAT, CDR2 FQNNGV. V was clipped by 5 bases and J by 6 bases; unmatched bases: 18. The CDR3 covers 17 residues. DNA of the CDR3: TGTGCCAGCAGCCTCACTCCTAAGGGGGCGCGGGGCCATGGCTACACCTTC. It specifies CASSLTPKGARGHGYTF.

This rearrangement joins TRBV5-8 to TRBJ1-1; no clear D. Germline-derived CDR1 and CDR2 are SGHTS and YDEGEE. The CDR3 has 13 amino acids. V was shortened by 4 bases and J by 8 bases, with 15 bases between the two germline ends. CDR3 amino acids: CASSHTTGSEAFF. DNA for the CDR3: TGTGCCAGCAGCCATACAACGGGATCAGAAGCTTTCTTT.

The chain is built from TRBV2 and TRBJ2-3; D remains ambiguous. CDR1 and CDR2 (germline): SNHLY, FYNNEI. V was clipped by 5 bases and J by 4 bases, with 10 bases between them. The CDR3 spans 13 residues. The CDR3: CASSSAVADTQYF. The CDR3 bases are TGTGCCAGCAGTAGCGCGGTGGCAGATACGCAGTATTTT.

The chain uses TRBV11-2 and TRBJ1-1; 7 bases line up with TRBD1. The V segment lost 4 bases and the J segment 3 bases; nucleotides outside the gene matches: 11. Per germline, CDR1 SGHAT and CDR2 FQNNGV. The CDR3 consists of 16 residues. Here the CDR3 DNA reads TGTGCCAGCAGCTCAGCCCGACAGGGCTGGGACACTGAAGCTTTCTTT. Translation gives CASSSARQGWDTEAFF. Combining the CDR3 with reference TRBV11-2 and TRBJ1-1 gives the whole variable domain EAGVAQSPRYKIIEKRQSVAFWCNPISGHATLYWYQQILGQGPKLLIQFQNNGVVDDSQLPKDRFSAERLKGVDSTLKIQPAKLEDSAVYLCASSSARQGWDTEAFFGQGTRLTVV.

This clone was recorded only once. CDR3: CASSRRQGQNTGELFF. As DNA, the CDR3 is TGTGCCAGCAGCCGTCGACAGGGGCAGAACACCGGGGAGCTGTTTTTT. This rearrangement joins TRBV5-5 to TRBJ2-2; 8 bases match TRBD1. CDR1 is SGHKS and CDR2 is YYEKEE in the germline V gene (reference sequence). This CDR3 region has 16 residues. The ends lost 4 bases at V and 1 base at J; junction bases unmatched: 6.

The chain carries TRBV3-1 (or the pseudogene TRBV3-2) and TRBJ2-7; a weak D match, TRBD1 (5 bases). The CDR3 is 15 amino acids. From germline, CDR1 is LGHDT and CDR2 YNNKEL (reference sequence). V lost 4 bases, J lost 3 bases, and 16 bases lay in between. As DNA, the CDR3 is TGTGCCAGCAGCCCGAGACAGCACGAAGACTACGAGCAGTACTTC. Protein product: CASSPRQHEDYEQYF.

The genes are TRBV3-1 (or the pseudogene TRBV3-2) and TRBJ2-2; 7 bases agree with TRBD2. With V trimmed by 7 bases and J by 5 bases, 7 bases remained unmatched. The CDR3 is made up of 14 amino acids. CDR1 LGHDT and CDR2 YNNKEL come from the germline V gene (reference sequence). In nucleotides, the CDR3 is TGTGCCAGCATCCAGAGCGGGAAGACCGGGGAGCTGTTTTTT. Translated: CASIQSGKTGELFF.

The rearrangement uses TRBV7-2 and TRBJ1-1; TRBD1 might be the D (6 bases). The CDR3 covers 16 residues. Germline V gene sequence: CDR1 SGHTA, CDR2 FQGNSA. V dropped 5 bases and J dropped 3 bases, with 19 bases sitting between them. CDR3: CASSPGRGREDTEAFF. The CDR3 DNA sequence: TGTGCCAGCAGCCCAGGCCGGGGGCGGGAGGACACTGAAGCTTTCTTT.

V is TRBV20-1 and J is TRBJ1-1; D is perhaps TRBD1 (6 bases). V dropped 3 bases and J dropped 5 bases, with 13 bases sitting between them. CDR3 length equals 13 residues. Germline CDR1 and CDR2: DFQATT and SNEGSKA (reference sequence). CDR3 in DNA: TGCAGTGCTAGTGGGGGGCGGATGACTGAAGCTTTCTTT. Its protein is CSASGGRMTEAFF.

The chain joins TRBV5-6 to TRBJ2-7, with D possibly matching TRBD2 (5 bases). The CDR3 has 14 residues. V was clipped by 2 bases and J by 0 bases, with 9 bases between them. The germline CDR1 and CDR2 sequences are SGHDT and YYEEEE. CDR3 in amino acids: CASSFSGSSYEQYF. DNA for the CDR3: TGTGCCAGCAGCTTCAGCGGAAGCTCCTACGAGCAGTACTTC.

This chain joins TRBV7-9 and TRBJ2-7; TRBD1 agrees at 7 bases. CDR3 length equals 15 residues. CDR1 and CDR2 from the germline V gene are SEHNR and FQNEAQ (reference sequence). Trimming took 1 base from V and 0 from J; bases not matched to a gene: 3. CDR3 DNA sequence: TGTGCCAGCAGCTTAGGACAGGGTCTCTCCTACGAGCAGTACTTC. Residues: CASSLGQGLSYEQYF.

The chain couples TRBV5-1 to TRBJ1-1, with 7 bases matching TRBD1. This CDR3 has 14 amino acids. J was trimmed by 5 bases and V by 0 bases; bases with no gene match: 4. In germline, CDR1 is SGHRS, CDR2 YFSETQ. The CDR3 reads CASSLADRDTEAFF. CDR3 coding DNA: TGCGCCAGCAGCTTGGCCGACAGGGATACTGAAGCTTTCTTT.

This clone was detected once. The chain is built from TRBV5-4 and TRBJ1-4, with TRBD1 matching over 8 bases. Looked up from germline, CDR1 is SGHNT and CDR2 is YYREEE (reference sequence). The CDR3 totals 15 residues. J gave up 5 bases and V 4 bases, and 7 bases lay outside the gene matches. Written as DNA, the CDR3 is TGTGCCAGCAGCGGGAGGGGACAGGAAAATGAAAAACTGTTTTTT. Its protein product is CASSGRGQENEKLFF.

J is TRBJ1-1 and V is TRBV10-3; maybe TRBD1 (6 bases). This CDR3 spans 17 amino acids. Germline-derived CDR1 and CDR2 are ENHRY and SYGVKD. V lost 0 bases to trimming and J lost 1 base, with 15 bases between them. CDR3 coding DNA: TGTGCCATCAGTGAGTCTGGAGTCGGGGGGCGGAACACTGAAGCTTTCTTT. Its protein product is CAISESGVGGRNTEAFF.

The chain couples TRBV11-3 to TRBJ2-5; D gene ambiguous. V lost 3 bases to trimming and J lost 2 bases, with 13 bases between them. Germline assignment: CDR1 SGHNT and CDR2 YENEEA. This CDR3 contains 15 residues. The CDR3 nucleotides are TGTGCCAGCAGCTTGACTTCGTCAGCACAAGAGACCCAGTACTTC. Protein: CASSLTSSAQETQYF.

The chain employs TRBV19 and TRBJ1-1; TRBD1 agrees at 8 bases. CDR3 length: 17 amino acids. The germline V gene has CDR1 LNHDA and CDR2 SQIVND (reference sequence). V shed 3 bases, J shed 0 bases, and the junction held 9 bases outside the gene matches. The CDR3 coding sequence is TGTGCCAGTAGTATCGGGCAGGGGGCCCTCATGAACACTGAAGCTTTCTTT. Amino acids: CASSIGQGALMNTEAFF.

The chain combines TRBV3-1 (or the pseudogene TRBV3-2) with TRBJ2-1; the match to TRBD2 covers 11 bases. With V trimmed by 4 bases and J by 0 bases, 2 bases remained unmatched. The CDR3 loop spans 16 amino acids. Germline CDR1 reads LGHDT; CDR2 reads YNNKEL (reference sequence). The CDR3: CASSPSGRSSYNEQFF. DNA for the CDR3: TGTGCCAGCAGCCCTAGCGGGAGGAGCTCCTACAATGAGCAGTTCTTC.

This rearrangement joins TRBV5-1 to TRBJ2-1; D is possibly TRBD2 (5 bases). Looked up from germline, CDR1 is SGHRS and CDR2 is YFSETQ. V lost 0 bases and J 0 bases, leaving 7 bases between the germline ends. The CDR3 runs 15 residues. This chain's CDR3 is CASSLVGSSYNEQFF. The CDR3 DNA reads TGCGCCAGCAGCTTGGTTGGGAGCTCCTACAATGAGCAGTTCTTC.

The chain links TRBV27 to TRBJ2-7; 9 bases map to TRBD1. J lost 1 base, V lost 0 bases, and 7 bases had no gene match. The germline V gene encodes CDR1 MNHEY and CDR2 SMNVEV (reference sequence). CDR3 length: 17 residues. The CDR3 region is CASSLSPGTGRSYEQYF. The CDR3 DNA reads TGTGCCAGCAGTTTATCACCCGGGACAGGGAGGTCCTACGAGCAGTACTTC.